Sequencing of this T cell receptor beta chain was carried out in a study of CXCR3-negative and CXCR3-positive naive CD8 T cells. The CD45RO-CCR7+CD27+CD95- phenotype denoted naive CD8+ T cells. To note about this clonotype: Its target is unknown.

5' RACE that incorporated UMI labels was used to prepare the TRB cDNA libraries. One entry per CDR3 protein, without DNA, is what TCRdb gives after re-calling the 5' RACE reads. This sample's clone table lists roughly 130,000 distinct CDR3 sequences. Study-level findings and limits: TRB CDR3 hydrophobicity was greater in CXCR3-positive naive cells than in CXCR3-negative naive cells. Much lower diversity was found in memory CD8+ cells, while both naive subsets had comparably high diversity.

Sequenced sample: naive CXCR3+ CD8+ T cells from blood. Sample subset: CD45RO-CCR7+CD27+CD95- naive CD8+ T cells expressing CXCR3 (TNR3+). This TCR derives from a human donor in good health. Some clones in this sample may be carry-over from other donors' samples.

The chain's CDR3 is CASSGDLLRGYNEQFF. This rearrangement joins TRBV9 to TRBJ2-1; with no DNA, the TCRdb D assignment of TRBD2 cannot be verified. The CDR3 has 16 residues. Germline CDR1 SGDLS, CDR2 YYNGEE. Drawing the rest from reference TRBV9 and TRBJ2-1, the complete variable domain is DSGVTQTPKHLITATGQRVTLRCSPRSGDLSVYWYQQSLDQGLQFLIQYYNGEERAKGNILERFSAQQFPDLHSELNLSSLELGDSALYFCASSGDLLRGYNEQFFGPGTRLTVL.